This TCR beta chain comes out of a study of T cell repertoires in cytomegalovirus infection. Study background: Well-studied HLA-B-restricted epitopes and recently identified HLA-C-restricted epitopes of CMV were both used in the study. CMV infection and matching HLA type were both indicated by public TCR beta signatures.

TCRdb re-called the reads through MiXCR, storing one row per CDR3 protein. The sample shows around 300,000 distinct CDR3 sequences, around 25% of them seen only once. About this clonotype: As yet, its antigen is unknown.

CDR1 and CDR2 from the germline V gene are DFQATT and SNEGSKA (reference sequence). There are 13 residues in the CDR3. V shed 3 bases and J shed 4 bases, with 12 bases lying between them. Notes on the study in general: It was HLA-C-restricted CMV-specific TCR beta clonotypes that dominated the response ex vivo. Adding up the frequency of public TCR beta families identified people who carried CMV plus the relevant HLA.

This receptor was taken from a human donor in good health (CMV status not recorded). Some clones in this sample may be carry-over from other donors' samples. The V gene is TRBV20-1, the J gene TRBJ1-1; no clear D. The source was cultured PBMCs, collected from culture after CMV antigen stimulation. Written as DNA, the CDR3 is TGCAGTGCTAGTTTGAAGTTTGGCACTGAAGCTTTCTTT. Protein sequence: CSASLKFGTEAFF.